The clone carrying this T cell receptor (beta chain) was observed at least ten times. As yet, its antigen is unknown. The library put unique molecular identifiers onto individual cDNA molecules. As handled by the study authors: Counting gave a median of roughly 97,000 TCRs per sample, with values ranging from about 23,224 to 750,000. TCRdb passed the RACE reads through MiXCR, listing each CDR3 protein once. It is TCRdb's table, rather than the study itself, that gives the V and J calls and clone size. The sample shows 100,000 to 150,000 distinct CDR3 sequences, approximately 9.1% of them seen only once. The sample belongs to a study of human T cells and chemical hapten exposure. About the study: Variability of per-sample TCR yields stemmed mainly from small differences in pooled library volume.

Time point meaning: healthy volunteer bleed at 2 weeks. Blood, whole and unfractionated, served as the source for total RNA extraction. General study findings and limits: TCRs exceeding a frequency of 1 in 1000 stayed unchanged under DPC sensitization.

The material sequenced was whole blood. This TCR derives from a male donor in good health. Some clones in this sample may be carry-over from other donors' samples.

The CDR3 nucleotides read TGTGCCAGCAGTTACACCAAGTACGAGCAGTACTTC. Translated, it gives CASSYTKYEQYF. The V call is TRBV6-2 or TRBV6-3, the J call TRBJ2-7; no definite D call. Per the germline V gene, CDR1 is MNHEY and CDR2 is SVGEGT. This CDR3 spans 12 amino acids. Trimming cost V 2 bases and J 4 bases, with 6 bases left between them.